These T cell receptor beta chains were read from a single sample in a study of blood T cell repertoires in COVID-19. Assay used: immunoSEQ multiplex PCR; TCRdb lists only in-frame clones, some missing. Altogether around 290,000 clones are present, approximately 92% being singletons, with the ten largest covering roughly 1.1%. The specimen was PBMCs or T cells enriched from blood (not recorded which). The source of these receptors is a woman in her thirties who had recovered from COVID-19. CDR3s include the opening cysteine and the closing phenylalanine or tryptophan. D genes are given only for firm matches. Only some rows state a clone size, as once, few, many or a class for expanded clones.

- | TRBJ1-1 | TRBV28 | - | CASRGRAFTGGTEAFF | TGTGCCAGCAGGGGCCGGGCCTTCACAGGTGGCACTGAAGCTTTCTTT
TRBD1 | TRBJ1-6 | TRBV29-1 | - | CSVRTGADNSPLHF | TGCAGCGTCCGGACAGGGGCCGATAATTCACCCCTCCACTTT
TRBD2 | TRBJ2-3 | TRBV5-4 | - | CASSTLAGGLGDTQYF | TGTGCCAGCAGCACACTAGCGGGAGGCTTGGGGGATACGCAGTATTTT
TRBD2 | TRBJ2-2 | TRBV4-3 | - | CASSQAGVAGDNTGELFF | TGCGCCAGCAGCCAAGCAGGGGTAGCGGGAGATAACACCGGGGAGCTGTTTTTT
TRBD2 | TRBJ2-1 | TRBV5-6 | - | CASRGGSIIVEGQFF | TGTGCCAGCAGAGGCGGGAGCATCATAGTCGAGGGGCAGTTCTTC
TRBD1 | TRBJ2-1 | TRBV19 | - | CASSITWGQGLGEQFF | TGTGCCAGTAGTATAACTTGGGGACAGGGTCTTGGGGAGCAGTTCTTC
- | TRBJ2-7 | TRBV2 | - | CASSRTVPGYEQYF | TGTGCCAGCAGTCGGACAGTCCCCGGCTACGAGCAGTACTTC
- | TRBJ1-6 | TRBV11-2 | - | CASSLDSFSYNSPLHF | TGTGCCAGCAGCTTGGACAGTTTCTCCTATAATTCACCCCTCCACTTT
TRBD1 | TRBJ2-7 | TRBV3-1/TRBV3-2 | - | CASSPGTGEYYEQYF | TGTGCCAGCAGCCCCGGGACAGGGGAATACTACGAGCAGTACTTC
- | TRBJ1-4 | TRBV6-1 | - | CASSEVLRGLQRSTNEKLFF | TGTGCCAGCAGTGAAGTTTTAAGGGGCCTACAGAGATCAACTAATGAAAAACTGTTTTTT
- | TRBJ2-5 | TRBV27 | - | CASSLYPRETQYF | TGTGCCAGCAGTTTATATCCACGGGAGACCCAGTACTTC
TRBD2 | TRBJ2-7 | TRBV28 | - | CASLTPTSGKEQYF | TGTGCCAGCTTAACTCCGACTAGCGGGAAAGAGCAGTACTTC
TRBD1 | TRBJ1-4 | TRBV28 | - | CASSLGGQTNEKLFF | TGTGCCAGCAGTTTAGGGGGACAGACTAATGAAAAACTGTTTTTT
- | TRBJ1-6 | TRBV7-2 | few | CASSLKTWSSPLHF | TGTGCCAGCAGCTTAAAAACATGGAGCTCACCCCTCCACTTT
TRBD2 | TRBJ2-1 | TRBV14 | - | CASSPGLAVNEQFF | TGTGCCAGCAGCCCGGGACTAGCGGTAAATGAGCAGTTCTTC
TRBD1 | TRBJ1-5 | TRBV2 | - | CASSLDRDRQPQHF | TGTGCCAGCAGTTTGGACAGGGATCGTCAGCCCCAGCATTTT
TRBD1 | TRBJ2-2 | TRBV2 | few | CARGTGATGELFF | TGTGCCAGGGGGACAGGAGCCACCGGGGAGCTGTTTTTT
- | TRBJ1-2 | TRBV7-2 | - | CASSFEEAVGYTF | TGTGCCAGCAGCTTTGAGGAAGCGGTTGGCTACACCTTC
TRBD2 | TRBJ2-7 | TRBV19 | - | CASSISAGVDYEQYF | TGTGCCAGTAGTATTTCTGCGGGAGTGGACTACGAGCAGTACTTC
TRBD2 | TRBJ2-7 | TRBV7-9 | few | CASSPPGLAGIYEQYF | TGTGCCAGCAGCCCACCGGGGCTAGCGGGAATCTACGAGCAGTACTTC
- | TRBJ1-3 | TRBV19 | - | CASSHLEGNTIYF | TGTGCCAGTAGCCATTTAGAGGGAAACACCATATATTTT
- | TRBJ1-2 | TRBV3-1/TRBV3-2 | - | CASSHRVSSDGYTF | TGTGCCAGCAGCCACAGGGTGAGTTCGGATGGCTACACCTTC
TRBD1 | TRBJ1-1 | TRBV27 | - | CASSFGTGLNTEAFF | TGTGCCAGCAGTTTTGGGACAGGACTGAACACTGAAGCTTTCTTT
- | TRBJ2-3 | TRBV19 | - | CASSITPTSTDTQYF | TGTGCCAGTAGTATAACCCCAACTAGCACAGATACGCAGTATTTT
- | TRBJ2-2 | TRBV5-1 | once | CASSLTAKNTGELFF | TGCGCCAGCAGCTTGACAGCCAAGAACACCGGGGAGCTGTTTTTT
- | TRBJ1-1 | TRBV5-1 | - | CASSLAKNTEAFF | TGCGCCAGCAGCTTGGCTAAGAACACTGAAGCTTTCTTT
- | TRBJ2-2 | TRBV4-2 | - | CASSPRPDSTNTGELFF | TGTGCCAGCAGCCCCCGGCCCGACAGTACGAACACCGGGGAGCTGTTTTTT
- | TRBJ2-2 | TRBV3-1/TRBV3-2 | - | CASSNMGGAVGELFF | TGTGCCAGCAGCAACATGGGGGGAGCGGTCGGGGAGCTGTTTTTT
- | TRBJ2-1 | TRBV5-6 | - | CASSLVARSSYNEQFF | TGTGCCAGCAGCTTGGTTGCGCGGAGCTCCTACAATGAGCAGTTCTTC
- | TRBJ1-4 | TRBV27 | few | CASSYQGKNEKLFF | TGTGCCAGCAGTTACCAGGGAAAGAATGAAAAACTGTTTTTT
- | TRBJ1-2 | TRBV30 | - | CAGGRAAGNGYTF | TGTGCCGGGGGGCGGGCCGCGGGGAATGGCTACACCTTC
- | TRBJ1-5 | TRBV4-3 | - | CASSQDVGGYQPQHF | TGCGCCAGCAGCCAAGATGTGGGGGGGTATCAGCCCCAGCATTTT
- | TRBJ2-1 | TRBV27 | - | CASSLGGYNEQFF | TGTGCCAGCAGTTTGGGCGGGTACAATGAGCAGTTCTTC
- | TRBJ2-4 | TRBV29-1 | - | CSVLALAKNIQYF | TGCAGCGTGTTAGCGTTAGCCAAAAACATTCAGTACTTC
TRBD1 | TRBJ1-1 | TRBV28 | - | CASSLVGQGARAFF | TGTGCCAGCAGTTTGGTAGGACAGGGGGCGCGTGCTTTCTTT
- | TRBJ2-3 | TRBV5-1 | - | CASSSPRTALRGTDTQYF | TGCGCCAGCAGCTCTCCCCGGACAGCCCTACGGGGCACAGATACGCAGTATTTT
TRBD2 | TRBJ2-5 | TRBV6-2/TRBV6-3 | - | CASSPGLAIQTQYF | TGTGCCAGCAGTCCGGGACTAGCTATCCAGACCCAGTACTTC
- | TRBJ2-7 | TRBV28 | - | CASSLSGPYEQYF | TGTGCCAGCAGTTTATCAGGGCCCTACGAGCAGTACTTC
- | TRBJ1-2 | TRBV19 | - | CASSSSGIGYGYTF | TGTGCCAGTAGTAGTTCCGGGATCGGGTATGGCTACACCTTC
- | TRBJ1-5 | TRBV27 | - | CASRDFGTPKGQPQHF | TGTGCCAGCAGAGATTTCGGGACACCAAAAGGACAGCCCCAGCATTTT
- | TRBJ2-3 | TRBV9 | - | CASSDWASADTQYF | TGTGCCAGCAGCGACTGGGCGTCAGCAGATACGCAGTATTTT
TRBD1 | TRBJ1-4 | TRBV30 | - | CAWRTGGKKLFF | TGTGCCTGGCGGACAGGGGGCAAAAAACTGTTTTTT
TRBD2 | TRBJ2-7 | TRBV9 | once | CASSPQGTREIYEQYF | TGTGCCAGCAGCCCTCAGGGGACTAGGGAGATTTACGAGCAGTACTTC
TRBD1 | TRBJ1-1 | TRBV5-1 | - | CASSLGDRAEAFF | TGCGCCAGCAGCTTGGGGGACAGGGCGGAGGCTTTCTTT
- | TRBJ2-7 | TRBV21-1 | once | CASRGQELGEQYF | TGTGCCAGCAGGGGACAGGAGCTAGGCGAGCAGTACTTC
- | TRBJ2-5 | TRBV5-6 | - | CASSLGWQEETQYF | TGTGCCAGCAGCTTGGGGTGGCAGGAAGAGACCCAGTACTTC
TRBD2 | TRBJ2-2 | TRBV27 | - | CASKMGGRTGELFF | TGTGCCAGCAAAATGGGAGGGCGGACCGGGGAGCTGTTTTTT
- | TRBJ1-4 | TRBV30 | - | CAWSPTGWEKLFF | TGTGCCTGGAGTCCGACAGGCTGGGAAAAACTGTTTTTT
TRBD2 | TRBJ2-2 | TRBV19 | - | CASSRDTLSGRAGTGELFF | TGTGCCAGTTCCAGGGACACTCTTAGCGGGAGGGCCGGTACCGGGGAGCTGTTTTTT
TRBD2 | TRBJ2-1 | TRBV7-9 | - | CASSLVGTSYNEQFF | TGTGCCAGCAGCTTAGTTGGGACTAGCTACAATGAGCAGTTCTTC
- | TRBJ1-6 | TRBV6-5 | - | CASSQMSPGGSPLHF | TGTGCCAGCAGTCAAATGAGCCCAGGAGGCTCACCCCTCCACTTT
- | TRBJ1-3 | TRBV6-5 | - | CASLNRTAGNTIYF | TGTGCCAGCCTGAATCGGACAGCTGGAAACACCATATATTTT